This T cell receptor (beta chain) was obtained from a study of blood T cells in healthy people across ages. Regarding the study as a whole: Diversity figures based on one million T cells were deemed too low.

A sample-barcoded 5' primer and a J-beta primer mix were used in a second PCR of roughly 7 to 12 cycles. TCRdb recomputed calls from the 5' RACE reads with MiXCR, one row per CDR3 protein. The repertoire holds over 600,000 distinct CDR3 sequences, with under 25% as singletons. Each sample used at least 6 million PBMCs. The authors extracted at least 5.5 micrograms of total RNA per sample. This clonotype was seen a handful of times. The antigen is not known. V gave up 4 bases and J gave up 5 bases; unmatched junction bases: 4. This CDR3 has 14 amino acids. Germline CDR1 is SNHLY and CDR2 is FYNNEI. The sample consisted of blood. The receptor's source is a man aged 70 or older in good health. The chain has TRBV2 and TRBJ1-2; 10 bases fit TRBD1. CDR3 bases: TGTGCCAGCAGTGGCGAGGACAGGGGGTATGGCTACACCTTC. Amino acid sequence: CASSGEDRGYGYTF.